This T cell receptor (beta chain) was sequenced in a study of Ad26.COV2.S vaccination and SARS-CoV-2 variants (dated by TCRdb to the early 2020s). Regarding the research as a whole: Donors in the vaccine arm were drawn from COV1001, a phase I-IIa trial of Ad26.COV2.S in healthy adults that was multicentre, randomized, double-blind and placebo-controlled. Ad26.COV2.S was given intramuscularly at 5x10^10 or 1x10^11 viral particles, as a single shot or as two shots 56 days apart. Sequencing of the TCRbeta repertoire served to evaluate the specificity and breadth of SARS-CoV-2-reactive T cell receptors following Ad26.COV2.S vaccination. The TCR-sequenced set comprised approximately 32 samples: about 19 Ad26.COV2.S vaccine recipients, 5 placebo recipients and 8 SARS-CoV-2 convalescent individuals. Trial participants were randomized into five groups of five, in which low-dose or high-dose Ad26.COV2.S was given once or twice, or placebo was given on both occasions. Investigators did not know the trial group allocation while performing experiments and assessing outcomes.

The immunoSEQ Assay was used to sequence TCRbeta CDR3 regions. After extraction, genomic DNA underwent amplification by bias-controlled multiplex PCR, followed by high-throughput sequencing. The study's processing was this. Collapsing and filtering of sequences were performed to quantify the absolute abundance of each unique TCRbeta CDR3 region. T cell fraction was estimated by normalization of TCRbeta template counts to usable DNA, with usable DNA being measured through amplification of reference genes present in all nucleated cells. Repertoire TCRs were annotated as SARS-CoV-2-specific when V gene, CDR3 amino acid sequence and J gene were exactly matched to a known reactive TCR set. MIRA supplied the reference SARS-CoV-2 TCR set, which was filtered for enrichment in COVID-19-positive ImmuneCODE repertoires so that public or cross-reactive TCRs were removed. Based on the MIRA antigens, annotated TCRs were further analysed at the level of specific ORF or position within ORF. Depth was the summed frequency of annotated unique rearrangements, while breadth was defined as annotated unique rearrangements over total unique productive rearrangements. Two-sided Wilcoxon rank-sum tests were applied when comparing TCR breadth between groups. The table comes from immuneACCESS by way of TCRdb, which keeps in-frame sequences with V and J called. Part of the clones is missing from these tables; in studies checked, under half for an unresolved V gene and the rest for unknown reasons. That table furnishes V, J and clone size, whereas the DNA furnished D and trimming. The sample has 300,000 to 400,000 clones on record, about nine tenths of them singletons. The ten largest clones take up roughly 3.1% of the sample.

Spanning cysteine to phenylalanine, the CDR3 consists of 13 amino acids. Of the read, only the CDR3 DNA is kept; its 39 bases are in frame from base 1. V is pared back by 4 bases and J by 5 bases, with 13 bases lying between the germline termini. The germline V gene yields SGHDT for CDR1 and YYEEEE for CDR2. General findings and caveats noted by the study authors: Non-spike TCR breadth was comparable between vaccine and placebo recipients, consistent with the vaccine containing only spike. Substantial breadth of spike-specific CD8+ and CD4+ T cell responses was reported after vaccination. The study was not powered for comparison of responses between vaccine doses or regimens. Compared with placebo recipients, Ad26.COV2.S recipients showed higher spike-specific TCR breadth (P = 0.0014). The authors noted that the TCR breadth and depth analyses may have underestimated total T cell responses.

A note on this clone: Its antigen is not yet known. Per-base quality was not reported, and no clone a single base away is much larger than it.

The sample's treatment or condition label is to be understood as: around 19 received Ad26.COV2.S at low or high dose, single or two shots; roughly 5 received placebo; per-sample allocation not given. For vaccine and placebo recipients, repertoires were sequenced using samples collected on day 63 after the first injection. In Cohort 1b, 25 to 30 adults aged 18-55 years were enrolled at a single site in Boston, USA, between 29 July and 7 August 2020. Ad26.COV2.S was a replication-incompetent adenovirus type 26 vector that expressed a prefusion-stabilized SARS-CoV-2 spike protein derived from the original Wuhan strain.

The V and J genes are TRBV5-6 and TRBJ2-7, with the D segment identity uncertain. This sequence originates from a person aged 18-60 years who received the Ad26.COV2.S COVID-19 vaccine or a placebo. The sample in question was peripheral blood, obtained in a trial of Ad26.COV2.S vaccine versus placebo. Read as DNA, the sequence is TGTGCCAGCAGCCTCCAGAGTGGGAACGAGCAGTACTTC. Its coded protein is CASSLQSGNEQYF.